A selection of T cell receptor beta chains follows, all from one sample in a study of cytomegalovirus exposure and HLA in healthy donors. The method was immunoSEQ multiplex PCR; TCRdb's version includes in-frame clones alone and lacks a portion of them. Seen here are approximately 160,000 clones, approximately 84% observed once, and the top ten hold around 4.4%. Material: PBMCs. The source is a woman aged 45-59 years in good health and CMV-seropositive. Each CDR3 is given with its conserved first and last residue. D genes are given only for firm matches. Expanded clones are given a class, and other clones once, few, many or no size at all.

v_call: TRBV7-9
d_call: NA
j_call: TRBJ1-5
clone_size: once
cdr3_aa: CASTGAGGQPQHF
cdr3_nt: TGTGCCAGCACCGGAGCGGGCGGTCAGCCCCAGCATTTT

v_call: TRBV4-1
d_call: TRBD2
j_call: TRBJ2-7
clone_size: NA
cdr3_aa: CASSLLTLASGGSGISYEQYF
cdr3_nt: TGCGCCAGCAGCCTCCTCACGCTTGCTAGCGGGGGGTCTGGTATATCCTACGAGCAGTACTTC

v_call: TRBV28
d_call: NA
j_call: TRBJ1-5
clone_size: NA
cdr3_aa: CASREYSNQPQHF
cdr3_nt: TGTGCCAGTCGCGAGTATAGCAATCAGCCCCAGCATTTT

v_call: TRBV11-1
d_call: TRBD2
j_call: TRBJ2-7
clone_size: once
cdr3_aa: CASSSRTSGPNSYEQYF
cdr3_nt: TGTGCCAGCAGCAGCCGGACTAGCGGGCCCAATTCCTACGAGCAGTACTTC

v_call: TRBV5-5
d_call: NA
j_call: TRBJ2-5
clone_size: NA
cdr3_aa: CASSLESGQETQYF
cdr3_nt: TGTGCCAGCAGCTTGGAGTCAGGCCAAGAGACCCAGTACTTC

v_call: TRBV30
d_call: TRBD2
j_call: TRBJ2-1
clone_size: few
cdr3_aa: CAWLAGGREQFF
cdr3_nt: TGTGCCTGGCTAGCGGGGGGGCGGGAGCAGTTCTTC

v_call: TRBV5-1
d_call: NA
j_call: TRBJ1-1
clone_size: NA
cdr3_aa: CASSFTRLRSTEAFF
cdr3_nt: TGCGCCAGCAGCTTCACCAGGTTGCGTAGCACTGAAGCTTTCTTT

v_call: TRBV27
d_call: TRBD1
j_call: TRBJ2-3
clone_size: once
cdr3_aa: CASMLGGKHTQYF
cdr3_nt: TGTGCCAGCATGCTAGGGGGCAAACATACGCAGTATTTT

v_call: TRBV7-6
d_call: NA
j_call: TRBJ1-2
clone_size: NA
cdr3_aa: CASSPLGGANYGYTF
cdr3_nt: TGTGCCAGCAGCCCTCTCGGCGGGGCGAACTATGGCTACACCTTC

v_call: TRBV11-3
d_call: NA
j_call: TRBJ2-7
clone_size: NA
cdr3_aa: CASSLTLCYYEQYF
cdr3_nt: TGTGCCAGCAGCTTAACCCTCTGCTACTACGAGCAGTACTTC

v_call: TRBV29-1
d_call: NA
j_call: TRBJ1-1
clone_size: few
cdr3_aa: CSVEAELGTEAFF
cdr3_nt: TGCAGCGTTGAGGCGGAATTGGGCACTGAAGCTTTCTTT

v_call: TRBV7-2
d_call: TRBD1
j_call: TRBJ2-2
clone_size: NA
cdr3_aa: CAEGTGRTLGELFF
cdr3_nt: TGTGCGGAAGGGACAGGGAGAACATTAGGGGAGCTGTTTTTT

v_call: TRBV4-1
d_call: NA
j_call: TRBJ1-6
clone_size: NA
cdr3_aa: CASSTWGEPNSPLHF
cdr3_nt: TGCGCCAGCAGCACGTGGGGGGAACCGAATTCACCCCTCCACTTT

v_call: TRBV27
d_call: NA
j_call: TRBJ1-4
clone_size: NA
cdr3_aa: CASSPRTNEKLFF
cdr3_nt: TGTGCCAGCAGTCCGCGGACTAATGAAAAACTGTTTTTT

v_call: TRBV6-1
d_call: TRBD2
j_call: TRBJ2-3
clone_size: NA
cdr3_aa: CASSAFSGTVDTQYF
cdr3_nt: TGTGCCAGCAGTGCCTTTAGCGGGACGGTAGATACGCAGTATTTT

v_call: TRBV5-3
d_call: NA
j_call: TRBJ1-5
clone_size: NA
cdr3_aa: CARSLRQGSNQPQHF
cdr3_nt: TGTGCCAGAAGCTTGCGGCAGGGAAGCAATCAGCCCCAGCATTTT

v_call: TRBV30
d_call: TRBD2
j_call: TRBJ2-3
clone_size: NA
cdr3_aa: CAWGISGPSTDTQYF
cdr3_nt: TGTGCCTGGGGGATTAGCGGGCCTAGCACAGATACGCAGTATTTT

v_call: TRBV10-1
d_call: NA
j_call: TRBJ1-1
clone_size: NA
cdr3_aa: CASSEFGECVNTEAFF
cdr3_nt: TGCGCCAGCAGTGAGTTCGGGGAATGCGTGAACACTGAAGCTTTCTTT

v_call: TRBV9
d_call: TRBD2
j_call: TRBJ2-3
clone_size: NA
cdr3_aa: CASTPLGLAGTDTQYF
cdr3_nt: TGTGCCAGCACCCCCTTGGGGCTAGCGGGGACAGATACGCAGTATTTT

v_call: TRBV14
d_call: TRBD1
j_call: TRBJ2-7
clone_size: NA
cdr3_aa: CASSQEPTGWKDEQYF
cdr3_nt: TGTGCCAGCAGCCAAGAGCCGACAGGGTGGAAGGACGAGCAGTACTTC

v_call: TRBV5-5
d_call: NA
j_call: TRBJ2-7
clone_size: few
cdr3_aa: CASSLLSGYEQYF
cdr3_nt: TGTGCCAGCAGCTTGTTGAGCGGCTACGAGCAGTACTTC

v_call: TRBV29-1
d_call: NA
j_call: TRBJ2-3
clone_size: NA
cdr3_aa: CSVAMGQYTDTQYF
cdr3_nt: TGCAGCGTTGCTATGGGACAATACACAGATACGCAGTATTTT

v_call: TRBV7-2
d_call: NA
j_call: TRBJ2-7
clone_size: once
cdr3_aa: CASSPRIAPHYEQYF
cdr3_nt: TGTGCCAGCAGCCCACGCATAGCCCCCCATTACGAGCAGTACTTC

v_call: TRBV6-6
d_call: TRBD1
j_call: TRBJ1-6
clone_size: few
cdr3_aa: CASTAPGQGGSPLHF
cdr3_nt: TGTGCCAGCACCGCACCGGGACAGGGTGGTTCACCCCTCCACTTT

v_call: TRBV9
d_call: TRBD2
j_call: TRBJ2-5
clone_size: few
cdr3_aa: CASSVGGSNGAETQYF
cdr3_nt: TGTGCCAGCAGCGTCGGGGGGAGTAATGGGGCAGAGACCCAGTACTTC

v_call: TRBV7-9
d_call: NA
j_call: TRBJ2-7
clone_size: NA
cdr3_aa: CASSPTVWGDEQYF
cdr3_nt: TGTGCCAGCAGCCCAACTGTCTGGGGGGACGAGCAGTACTTC

v_call: TRBV7-9
d_call: TRBD1
j_call: TRBJ2-1
clone_size: NA
cdr3_aa: CASSRVDRLNEQFF
cdr3_nt: TGTGCCAGCAGCCGAGTGGACAGGCTCAATGAGCAGTTCTTC

v_call: TRBV29-1
d_call: TRBD1
j_call: TRBJ1-4
clone_size: few
cdr3_aa: CSVPGQDSEKLFF
cdr3_nt: TGCAGCGTGCCAGGACAGGATTCGGAAAAACTGTTTTTT

v_call: TRBV19
d_call: NA
j_call: TRBJ2-7
clone_size: NA
cdr3_aa: CASSIGGTGNEQYF
cdr3_nt: TGTGCCAGTAGTATAGGTGGGACTGGCAACGAGCAGTACTTC